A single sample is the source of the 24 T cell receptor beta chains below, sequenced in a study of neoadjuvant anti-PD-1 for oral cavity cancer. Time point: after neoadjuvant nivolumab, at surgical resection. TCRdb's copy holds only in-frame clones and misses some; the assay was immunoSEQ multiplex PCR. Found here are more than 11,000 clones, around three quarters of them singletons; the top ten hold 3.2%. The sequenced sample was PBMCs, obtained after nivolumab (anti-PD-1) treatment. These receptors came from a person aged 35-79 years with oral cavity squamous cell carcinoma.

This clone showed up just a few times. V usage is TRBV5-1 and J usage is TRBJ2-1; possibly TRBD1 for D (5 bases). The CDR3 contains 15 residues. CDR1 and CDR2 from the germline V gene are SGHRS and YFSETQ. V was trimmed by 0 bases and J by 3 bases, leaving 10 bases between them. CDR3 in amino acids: CASSLAWGGYNEQFF. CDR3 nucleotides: TGCGCCAGCAGCTTGGCCTGGGGCGGCTACAATGAGCAGTTCTTC.

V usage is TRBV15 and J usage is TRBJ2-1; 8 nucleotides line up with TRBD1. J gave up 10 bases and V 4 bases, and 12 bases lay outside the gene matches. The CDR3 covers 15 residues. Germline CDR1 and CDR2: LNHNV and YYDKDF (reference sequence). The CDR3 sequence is CATSTRDRFTKEQFF. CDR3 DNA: TGTGCCACCAGCACCCGGGACAGGTTCACAAAAGAGCAGTTCTTC.

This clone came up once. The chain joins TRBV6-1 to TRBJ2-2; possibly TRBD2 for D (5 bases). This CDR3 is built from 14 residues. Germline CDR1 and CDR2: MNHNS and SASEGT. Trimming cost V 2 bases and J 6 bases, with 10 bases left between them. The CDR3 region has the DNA TGTGCCAGCAGTGAATGGTTCGGGGCCGGGGAGCTGTTTTTT. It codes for CASSEWFGAGELFF.

CDR3 sequence: CASSYIRTGGIYEQYF. CDR3 sequence (DNA): TGTGCCAGCAGCTACATTAGGACGGGGGGAATCTACGAGCAGTACTTC. The rearrangement links TRBV6-5 to TRBJ2-7; TRBD2 agrees at 7 bases. V lost 6 bases and J lost 3; bases outside the gene matches: 14. This CDR3 is built from 16 residues. Per the germline V gene, CDR1 is MNHEY and CDR2 is SVGAGI.

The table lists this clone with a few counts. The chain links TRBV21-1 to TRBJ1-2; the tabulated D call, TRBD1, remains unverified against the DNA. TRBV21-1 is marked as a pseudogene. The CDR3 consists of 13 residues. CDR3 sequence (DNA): TGTGCCAGCAGCAAACAGGTAAACTATGGCTACACCTTC. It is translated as CASSKQVNYGYTF.

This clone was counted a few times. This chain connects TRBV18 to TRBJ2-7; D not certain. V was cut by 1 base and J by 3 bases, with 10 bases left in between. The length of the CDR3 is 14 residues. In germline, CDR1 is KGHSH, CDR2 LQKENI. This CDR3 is CASSPLQQNYEQYF. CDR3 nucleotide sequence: TGTGCCAGCTCACCACTGCAACAGAACTACGAGCAGTACTTC.

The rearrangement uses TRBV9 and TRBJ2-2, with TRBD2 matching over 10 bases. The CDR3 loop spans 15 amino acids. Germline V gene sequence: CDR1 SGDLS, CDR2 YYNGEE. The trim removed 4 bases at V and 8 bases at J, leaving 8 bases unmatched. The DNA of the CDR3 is TGTGCCAGCAGCCCCCAGCGGGAGGGGGTGGGGGAGCTGTTTTTT. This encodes CASSPQREGVGELFF.

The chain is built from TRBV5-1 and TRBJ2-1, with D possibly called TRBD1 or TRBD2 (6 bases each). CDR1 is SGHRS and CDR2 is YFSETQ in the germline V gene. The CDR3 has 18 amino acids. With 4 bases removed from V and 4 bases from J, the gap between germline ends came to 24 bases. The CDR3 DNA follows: TGCGCCAGCAGCCCTCGTCTGTCACAGGGCGGGGAATACAATGAGCAGTTCTTC. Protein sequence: CASSPRLSQGGEYNEQFF.

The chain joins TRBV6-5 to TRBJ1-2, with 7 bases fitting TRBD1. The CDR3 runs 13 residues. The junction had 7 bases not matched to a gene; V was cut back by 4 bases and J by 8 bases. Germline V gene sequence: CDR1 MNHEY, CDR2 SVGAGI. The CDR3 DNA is TGTGCCAGCAGTTCAACAGGGGTAGAAGGCTACACCTTC. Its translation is CASSSTGVEGYTF.

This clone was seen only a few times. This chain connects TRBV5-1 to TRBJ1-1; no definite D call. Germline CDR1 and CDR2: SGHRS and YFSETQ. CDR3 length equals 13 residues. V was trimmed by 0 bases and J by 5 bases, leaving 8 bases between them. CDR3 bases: TGCGCCAGCAGCTTGGGGGAATTGACTGAAGCTTTCTTT. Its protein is CASSLGELTEAFF.

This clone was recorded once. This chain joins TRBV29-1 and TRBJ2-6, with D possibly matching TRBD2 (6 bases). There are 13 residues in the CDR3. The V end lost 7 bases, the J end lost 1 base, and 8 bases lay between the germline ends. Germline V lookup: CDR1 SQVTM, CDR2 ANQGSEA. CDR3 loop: CSAGTSGANVLTF. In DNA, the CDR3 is TGCAGCGCAGGGACTTCTGGGGCCAACGTCCTGACTTTC.

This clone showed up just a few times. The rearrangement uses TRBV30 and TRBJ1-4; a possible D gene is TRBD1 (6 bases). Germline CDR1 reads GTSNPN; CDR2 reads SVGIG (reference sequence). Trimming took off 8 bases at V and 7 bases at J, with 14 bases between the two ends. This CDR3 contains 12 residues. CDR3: CAQRQGPEKLFF. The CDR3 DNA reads TGTGCCCAACGGCAGGGGCCTGAAAAACTGTTTTTT.

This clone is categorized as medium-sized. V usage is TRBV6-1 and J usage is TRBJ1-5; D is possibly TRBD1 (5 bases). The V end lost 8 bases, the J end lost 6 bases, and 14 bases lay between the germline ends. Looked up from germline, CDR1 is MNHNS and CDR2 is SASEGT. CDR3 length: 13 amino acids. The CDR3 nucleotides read TGTGCCAGCGGTTCCAGGGAAACTCAGCCCCAGCATTTT. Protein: CASGSRETQPQHF.

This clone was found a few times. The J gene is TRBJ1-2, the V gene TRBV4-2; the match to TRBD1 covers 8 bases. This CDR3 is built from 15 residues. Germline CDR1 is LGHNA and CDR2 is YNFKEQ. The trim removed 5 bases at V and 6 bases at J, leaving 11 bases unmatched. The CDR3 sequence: CASSLTPQGADGYTF. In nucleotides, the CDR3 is TGTGCCAGCAGCTTGACTCCGCAGGGGGCGGATGGCTACACCTTC.

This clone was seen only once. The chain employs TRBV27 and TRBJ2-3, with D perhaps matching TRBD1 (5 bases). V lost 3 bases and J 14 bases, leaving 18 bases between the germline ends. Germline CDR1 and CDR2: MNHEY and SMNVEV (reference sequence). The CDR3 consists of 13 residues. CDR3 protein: CASSLKGLSFPYF. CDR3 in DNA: TGTGCCAGCAGTTTGAAGGGGCTTAGCTTCCCGTATTTT.

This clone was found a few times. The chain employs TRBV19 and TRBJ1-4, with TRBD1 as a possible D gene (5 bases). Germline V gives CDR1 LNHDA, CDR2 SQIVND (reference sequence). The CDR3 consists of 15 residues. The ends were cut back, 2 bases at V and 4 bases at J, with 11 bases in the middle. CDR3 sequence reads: CASSIQGRVNEKLFF. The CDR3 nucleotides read TGTGCCAGTAGTATACAGGGTAGGGTTAATGAAAAACTGTTTTTT.

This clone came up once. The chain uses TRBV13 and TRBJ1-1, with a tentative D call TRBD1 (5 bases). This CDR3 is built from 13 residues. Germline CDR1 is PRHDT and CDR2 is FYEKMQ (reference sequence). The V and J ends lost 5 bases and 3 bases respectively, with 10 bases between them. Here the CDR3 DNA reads TGTGCCAGCAGCCCCCGGGGGGACACTGAAGCTTTCTTT. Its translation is CASSPRGDTEAFF.

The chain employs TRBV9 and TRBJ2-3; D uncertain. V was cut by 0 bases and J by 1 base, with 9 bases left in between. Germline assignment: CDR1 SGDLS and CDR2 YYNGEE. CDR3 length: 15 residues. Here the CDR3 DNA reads TGTGCCAGCAGCGTAGCGGGCCTACGCACAGATACGCAGTATTTT. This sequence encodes CASSVAGLRTDTQYF.

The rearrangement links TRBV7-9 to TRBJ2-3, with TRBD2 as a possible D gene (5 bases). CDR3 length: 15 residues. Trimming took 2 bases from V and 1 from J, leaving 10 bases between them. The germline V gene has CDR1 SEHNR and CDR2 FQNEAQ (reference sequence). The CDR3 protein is CASSLRDWGTDTQYF. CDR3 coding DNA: TGTGCCAGCAGCTTACGGGATTGGGGCACAGATACGCAGTATTTT. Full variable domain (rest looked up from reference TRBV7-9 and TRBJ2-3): DTGVSQNPRHKITKRGQNVTFRCDPISEHNRLYWYRQTLGQGPEFLTYFQNEAQLEKSRLLSDRFSAERPKGSFSTLEIQRTEQGDSAMYLCASSLRDWGTDTQYFGPGTRLTVL.

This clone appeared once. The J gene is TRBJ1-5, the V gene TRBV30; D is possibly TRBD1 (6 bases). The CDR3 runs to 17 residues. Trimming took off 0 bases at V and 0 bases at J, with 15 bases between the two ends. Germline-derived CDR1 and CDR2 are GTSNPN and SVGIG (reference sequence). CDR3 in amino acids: CAWSVRTGSYSNQPQHF. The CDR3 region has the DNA TGTGCCTGGAGTGTCCGTACAGGGTCCTATAGCAATCAGCCCCAGCATTTT.

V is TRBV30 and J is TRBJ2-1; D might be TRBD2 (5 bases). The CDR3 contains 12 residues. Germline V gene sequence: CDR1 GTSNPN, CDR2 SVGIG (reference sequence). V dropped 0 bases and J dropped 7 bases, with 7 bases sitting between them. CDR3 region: CAWSVLVNEQFF. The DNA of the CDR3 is TGTGCCTGGAGTGTACTAGTGAATGAGCAGTTCTTC.

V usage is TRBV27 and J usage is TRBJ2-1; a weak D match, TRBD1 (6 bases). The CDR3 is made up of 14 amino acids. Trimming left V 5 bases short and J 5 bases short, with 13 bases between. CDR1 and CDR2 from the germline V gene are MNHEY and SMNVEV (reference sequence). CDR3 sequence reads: CASSRPDSHNEQFF. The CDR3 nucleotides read TGTGCCAGCAGTCGGCCGGACAGTCACAATGAGCAGTTCTTC.

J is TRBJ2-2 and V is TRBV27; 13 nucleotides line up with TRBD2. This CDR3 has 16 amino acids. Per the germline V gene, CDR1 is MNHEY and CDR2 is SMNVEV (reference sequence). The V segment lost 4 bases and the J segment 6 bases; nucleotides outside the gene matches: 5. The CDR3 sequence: CASSYRTSGSPGELFF. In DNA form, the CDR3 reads TGTGCCAGCAGTTACCGGACTAGCGGGAGCCCCGGGGAGCTGTTTTTT.

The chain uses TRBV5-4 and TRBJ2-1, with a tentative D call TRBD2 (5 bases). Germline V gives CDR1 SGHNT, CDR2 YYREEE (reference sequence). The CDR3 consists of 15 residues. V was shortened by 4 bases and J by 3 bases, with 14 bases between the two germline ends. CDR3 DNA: TGTGCCAGCAGCCGACTCGACTACAACTACAATGAGCAGTTCTTC. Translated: CASSRLDYNYNEQFF.